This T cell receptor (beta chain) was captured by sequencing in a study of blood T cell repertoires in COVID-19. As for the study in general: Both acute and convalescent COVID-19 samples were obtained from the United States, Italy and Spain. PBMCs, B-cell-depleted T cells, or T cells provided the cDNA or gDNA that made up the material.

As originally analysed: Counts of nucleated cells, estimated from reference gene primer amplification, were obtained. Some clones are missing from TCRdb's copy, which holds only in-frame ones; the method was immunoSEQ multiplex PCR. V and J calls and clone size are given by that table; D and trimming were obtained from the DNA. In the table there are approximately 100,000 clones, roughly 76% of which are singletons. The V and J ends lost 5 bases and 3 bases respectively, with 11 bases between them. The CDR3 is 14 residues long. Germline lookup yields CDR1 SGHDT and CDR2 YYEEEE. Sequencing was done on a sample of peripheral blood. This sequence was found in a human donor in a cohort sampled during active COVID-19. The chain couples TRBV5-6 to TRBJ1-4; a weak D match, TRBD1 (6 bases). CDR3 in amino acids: CASRGAKANEKLFF. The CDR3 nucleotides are TGTGCCAGCAGGGGGGCTAAGGCTAATGAAAAACTGTTTTTT.